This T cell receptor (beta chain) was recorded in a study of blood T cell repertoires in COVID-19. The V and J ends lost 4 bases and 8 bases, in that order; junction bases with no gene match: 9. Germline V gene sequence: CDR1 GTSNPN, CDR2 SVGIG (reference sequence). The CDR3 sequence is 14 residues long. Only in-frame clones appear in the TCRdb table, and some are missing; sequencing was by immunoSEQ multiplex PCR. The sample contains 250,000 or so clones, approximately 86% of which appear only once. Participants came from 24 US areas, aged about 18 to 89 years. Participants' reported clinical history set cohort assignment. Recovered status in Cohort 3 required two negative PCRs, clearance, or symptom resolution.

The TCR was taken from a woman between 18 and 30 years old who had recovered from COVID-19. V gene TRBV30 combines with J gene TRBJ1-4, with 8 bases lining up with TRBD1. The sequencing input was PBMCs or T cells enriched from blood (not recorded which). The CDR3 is CAWNWGRGREKLFF. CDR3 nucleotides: TGTGCCTGGAATTGGGGCAGGGGGCGGGAAAAACTGTTTTTT.